The 2 T cell receptor beta chains in this list originate from one sample, sequenced in a study of CD8+ T cells in alopecia areata. As the sequencing template, cDNA was produced by extracting RNA and reverse transcribing it. Clones were sequenced by immunoSEQ multiplex PCR, and TCRdb holds only the in-frame ones, with some missing. This sample yields roughly 60,000 clones, of which 44% are seen a single time; 45% to 60% belongs to the top ten. The specimen was NKG2D-low CD8+ T cells sorted from blood. The receptors shown here come from a human donor with alopecia areata.

This clone was observed a single time. The chain is built from TRBV7-9 and TRBJ2-3, with D possibly being TRBD1 or TRBD2 (5 bases each). Germline V gives CDR1 SEHNR, CDR2 FQNEAQ (reference sequence). V was pared by 4 bases and J by 3 bases, with 8 bases between. CDR3 length equals 13 residues. CDR3 protein: CASSYGGTDTQYF. CDR3 sequence (DNA): TGTGCCAGCAGCTATGGGGGAACAGATACGCAGTATTTT.

The chain has TRBV27 and TRBJ2-7, with 14 bases fitting TRBD2. The CDR3 extends over 14 amino acids. Germline V gene sequence: CDR1 MNHEY, CDR2 SMNVEV (reference sequence). J was trimmed by 3 bases and V by 6 bases; bases with no gene match: 1. The CDR3 region is CASSGTSGSYEQYF. Here the CDR3 DNA reads TGTGCCAGCAGCGGGACTAGCGGGAGCTACGAGCAGTACTTC.